A selection of T cell receptor beta chains follows, all from one sample in a study of long-term antiretroviral therapy in people with HIV. Sequencing used immunoSEQ multiplex PCR; TCRdb keeps in-frame clones, though not all of them. Of around 14,000 clones detected, more than 60% appear once; the ten largest clones hold 15% to 25%. Sample: unsorted PBMCs, taken 1.3 years before starting antiretroviral therapy. Source of these receptors: a man aged 40-50 years with HIV. The CDR3 runs from the conserved cysteine through the conserved F or W. D genes are given only for firm matches. Not all rows give a size; the values are once, few, many and, for expanded clones, a class.

size,J,D,V,CDR3,DNA
-,TRBJ1-2,-,TRBV6-6,CASSYSMVSPGYTF,TGTGCCAGCAGTTACTCGATGGTCAGCCCTGGCTACACCTTC
-,TRBJ2-7,TRBD1,TRBV5-6,CASSLGRGLQLSEQYF,TGTGCCAGCAGCTTGGGAAGGGGGCTCCAGTTGAGCGAGCAGTACTTC
-,TRBJ2-2,TRBD2,TRBV15,CATSRDYENTGELFF,TGTGCCACCAGTCGGGACTACGAAAACACCGGGGAGCTGTTTTTT
-,TRBJ2-3,-,TRBV5-1,CASSLVGSSVPDTQYF,TGCGCCAGCAGCTTGGTAGGGTCCTCAGTCCCAGATACGCAGTATTTT
-,TRBJ1-1,-,TRBV9,CASSVDAGRNTEAFF,TGTGCCAGCAGCGTAGATGCCGGGAGAAACACTGAAGCTTTCTTT
-,TRBJ1-2,-,TRBV5-6,CASSLGIPSYGYTF,TGTGCCAGCAGCTTGGGGATACCCAGCTATGGCTACACCTTC
-,TRBJ1-6,-,TRBV6-6,CASSYSRGGSDSPLHF,TGTGCCAGCAGTTACTCGAGAGGGGGGAGTGATTCACCCCTCCACTTT
-,TRBJ2-2,TRBD1,TRBV10-1,CASSPGQGRDTGELFF,TGCGCCAGCAGCCCCGGACAGGGACGGGACACCGGGGAGCTGTTTTTT
-,TRBJ2-1,-,TRBV4-1,CASSPGIRGRSYNEQFF,TGCGCCAGCAGCCCTGGGATAAGGGGCCGCTCCTACAATGAGCAGTTCTTC
-,TRBJ1-1,-,TRBV6-6,CASSYSGQQNTEAFF,TGTGCCAGCAGTTACTCTGGACAGCAGAACACTGAAGCTTTCTTT
-,TRBJ2-3,TRBD2,TRBV7-3,CASSSGTSGGYDTQYF,TGTGCCAGCAGCTCGGGGACTAGCGGGGGGTACGATACGCAGTATTTT
-,TRBJ1-1,TRBD1,TRBV5-1,CASSLGQGARTEAFF,TGCGCCAGCAGCTTAGGCCAGGGGGCGAGAACTGAAGCTTTCTTT
few,TRBJ1-1,TRBD1,TRBV7-3,CASSSTGRTEAFF,TGTGCCAGCAGCTCGACAGGGAGGACTGAAGCTTTCTTT
-,TRBJ1-3,-,TRBV15,CATSRDLGSGNTIYF,TGTGCCACCAGCAGAGATCTAGGCTCTGGAAACACCATATATTTT
-,TRBJ1-2,-,TRBV5-1,CASSWGPGGELYGYTF,TGCGCCAGCAGCTGGGGGCCCGGGGGGGAACTCTATGGCTACACCTTC
-,TRBJ1-6,-,TRBV25-1,CASSEWWAGKVPLHF,TGTGCCAGCAGTGAATGGTGGGCAGGGAAGGTCCCCCTCCACTTT
-,TRBJ1-4,-,TRBV27,CASTPRALGYIEDEKLFF,TGTGCCAGCACCCCCCGGGCCCTGGGCTATATTGAGGATGAAAAACTGTTTTTT
-,TRBJ1-1,-,TRBV13,CASSLKRNTEAFF,TGTGCCAGCAGCTTAAAAAGGAACACTGAAGCTTTCTTT
few,TRBJ2-1,-,TRBV7-7,CASSLVDSTSQFF,TGTGCCAGCAGCTTAGTCGACAGTACTTCTCAGTTCTTC
-,TRBJ1-2,TRBD1,TRBV18,CASSPIGGTANYGYTF,TGTGCCAGCTCTCCGATAGGGGGGACAGCGAACTATGGCTACACCTTC